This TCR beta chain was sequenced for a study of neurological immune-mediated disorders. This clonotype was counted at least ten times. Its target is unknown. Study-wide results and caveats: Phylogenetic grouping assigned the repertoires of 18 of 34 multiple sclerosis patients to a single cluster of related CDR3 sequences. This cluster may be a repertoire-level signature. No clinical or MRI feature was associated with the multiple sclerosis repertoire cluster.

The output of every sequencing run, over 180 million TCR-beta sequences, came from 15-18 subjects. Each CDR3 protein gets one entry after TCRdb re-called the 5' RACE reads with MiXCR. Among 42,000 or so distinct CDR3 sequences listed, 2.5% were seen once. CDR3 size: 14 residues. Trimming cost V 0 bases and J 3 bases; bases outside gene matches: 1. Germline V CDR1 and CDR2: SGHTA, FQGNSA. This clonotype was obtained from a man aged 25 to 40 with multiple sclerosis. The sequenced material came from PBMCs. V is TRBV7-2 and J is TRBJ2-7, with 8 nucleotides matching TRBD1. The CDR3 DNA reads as TGTGCCAGCAGCTTAGCCGGGACAGGCTACGAGCAGTACTTC. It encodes CASSLAGTGYEQYF.